The source of this T cell receptor (beta chain) is a study of blood T cell repertoires in COVID-19. Background on the study: The samples span acute and convalescent COVID-19 from the United States, Italy and Spain.

Sequencing used immunoSEQ multiplex PCR; TCRdb keeps in-frame clones, though not all of them. Among just under 350,000 clones listed, about 88% were seen once. Trimming took 7 bases from V and 3 from J, leaving 18 bases between them. There are 14 residues in the CDR3. The V gene's germline CDR1 is SQVTM and CDR2 ANQGSEA. The chain couples TRBV29-1 to TRBJ1-1; possible D gene TRBD1, 6 bases. The sample comprised peripheral blood. The TCR originated in a woman in her 70s with COVID-19, enrolled during active disease. This CDR3 is CSARGALRDTEAFF. CDR3 coding DNA: TGCAGCGCCCGGGGGGCATTAAGGGACACTGAAGCTTTCTTT.